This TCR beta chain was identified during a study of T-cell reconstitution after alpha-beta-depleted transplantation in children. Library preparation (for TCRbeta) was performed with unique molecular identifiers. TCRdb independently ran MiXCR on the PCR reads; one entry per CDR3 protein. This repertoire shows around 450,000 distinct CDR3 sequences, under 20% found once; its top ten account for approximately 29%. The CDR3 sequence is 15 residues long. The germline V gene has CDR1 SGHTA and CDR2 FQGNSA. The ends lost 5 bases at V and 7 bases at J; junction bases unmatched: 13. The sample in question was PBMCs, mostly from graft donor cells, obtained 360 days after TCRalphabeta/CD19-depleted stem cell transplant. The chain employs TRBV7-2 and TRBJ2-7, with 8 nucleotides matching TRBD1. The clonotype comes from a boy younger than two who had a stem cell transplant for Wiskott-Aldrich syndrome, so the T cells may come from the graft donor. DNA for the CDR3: TGTGCCAGCAGCACCCGGACAGGGAAGGGGTGGGAGCAGTACTTC. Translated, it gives CASSTRTGKGWEQYF.